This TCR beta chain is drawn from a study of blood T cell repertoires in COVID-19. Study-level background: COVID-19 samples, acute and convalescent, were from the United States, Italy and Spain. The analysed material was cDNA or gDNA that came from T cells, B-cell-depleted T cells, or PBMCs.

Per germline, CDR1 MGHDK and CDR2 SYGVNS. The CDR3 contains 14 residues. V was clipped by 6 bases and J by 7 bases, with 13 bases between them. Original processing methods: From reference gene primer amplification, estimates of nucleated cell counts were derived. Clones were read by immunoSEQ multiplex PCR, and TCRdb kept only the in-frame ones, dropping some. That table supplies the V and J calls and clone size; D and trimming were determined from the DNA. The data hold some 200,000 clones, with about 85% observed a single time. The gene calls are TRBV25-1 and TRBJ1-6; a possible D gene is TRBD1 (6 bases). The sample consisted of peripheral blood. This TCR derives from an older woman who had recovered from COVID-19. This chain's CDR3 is CASSQSDRNSPLHF. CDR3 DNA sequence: TGTGCCAGCAGCCAGTCGGACAGAAATTCACCCCTCCACTTT.